The 10 T cell receptor beta chains reported below all come from one sample, sequenced in a study of OX40 agonist ivuxolimab in advanced cancers. Clones were read by immunoSEQ multiplex PCR, and TCRdb kept only the in-frame ones, dropping some. The data show around 53,000 clones, roughly nine tenths seen once. Sequences were derived from CD4+ or CD8+ T cells sorted from blood, sampled in a trial of the OX40 agonist ivuxolimab. The receptor source for this set is an adult with an advanced solid tumor such as melanoma, head and neck, liver or kidney cancer.

On this clone: One end of the junction does not line up with germline, which may come from a read error. V usage is TRBV7-9 and J usage is TRBJ1-4; 7 bases are shared with TRBD1. The germline gives CDR1 SEHNR, CDR2 FQNEAQ (reference sequence). This CDR3 has 14 amino acids. The CDR3 coding sequence is TGTGCCAGCAGCTTTACAGGGGTTTATGAAAAGCTGTTTTTT. This codes for CASSFTGVYEKLFF.

To note about this clone: Only one base separates this from a far larger clonotype, so it likely reflects a read error. In the same sample, other DNA sequences code for this CDR3. This chain joins TRBV6-5 and TRBJ1-5; D not resolved. The CDR3 covers 13 residues. Per the germline V gene, CDR1 is MNHEY and CDR2 is SVGAGI. The V end was cut by 0 bases, the J end by 5 bases, with 5 bases between. Here the CDR3 DNA reads TGTGCCAGCAGTTACTCGGGAGATCAGCCCCAGCATTTT. Its translation is CASSYSGDQPQHF.

V and J are TRBV6-6 and TRBJ1-5, with D perhaps matching TRBD1 (6 bases). CDR1 MNHNY and CDR2 SVGAGI come from the germline V gene (reference sequence). Trimming left V 6 bases short and J 0 bases short, with 12 bases between. CDR3 length equals 15 residues. CDR3 amino acids: CASRDNRDSNQPQHF. The CDR3 coding sequence is TGTGCCAGCAGGGATAACAGGGATAGCAATCAGCCCCAGCATTTT.

This clone was seen once. The gene calls are TRBV5-6 and TRBJ1-1, with 9 positions matching TRBD1. The trim removed 4 bases at V and 7 bases at J, leaving 2 bases unmatched. The germline V gene encodes CDR1 SGHDT and CDR2 YYEEEE. CDR3 length: 12 amino acids. The CDR3 region has the DNA TGTGCCAGCAGCAGGGACAGGGATGAAGCTTTCTTT. It encodes CASSRDRDEAFF.

This clone has a single count. The gene calls are TRBV18 and TRBJ2-5; D unclear. Germline lookup yields CDR1 KGHSH and CDR2 LQKENI. The CDR3 has 14 amino acids. The V end lost 1 base, the J end lost 5 bases, and 11 bases lay between the germline ends. The CDR3 DNA reads as TGTGCCAGCTCACCACGAGGTTTTGGGGAGACCCAGTACTTC. Its translation is CASSPRGFGETQYF. Variable domain in full (rest from reference TRBV18 and TRBJ2-5): NAGVMQNPRHLVRRRGQEARLRCSPMKGHSHVYWYRQLPEEGLKFMVYLQKENIIDESGMPKERFSAEFPKEGPSILRIQQVVRGDSAAYFCASSPRGFGETQYFGPGTRLLVL.

V usage is TRBV12-5 and J usage is TRBJ2-4; D might be TRBD1 (6 bases). V lost 0 bases to trimming and J lost 0 bases, with 9 bases between them. The V gene's germline CDR1 is LGHNT and CDR2 FRNRAP. The CDR3 covers 16 residues. CDR3 in DNA: TGTGCTAGTGGTTTGGTAGGACAGACAGCCAAAAACATTCAGTACTTC. Translated, it gives CASGLVGQTAKNIQYF.

The rearrangement joins TRBV9 to TRBJ1-2; 8 bases are a match to TRBD1. V lost 4 bases, J lost 8 bases, and 7 bases stayed unmatched. CDR3 length equals 13 residues. Germline lookup yields CDR1 SGDLS and CDR2 YYNGEE. The CDR3 DNA reads TGTGCCAGCAGCACACGGACAGGGTCGGGCTACACCTTC. Translation gives CASSTRTGSGYTF.

The rearrangement joins TRBV5-4 to TRBJ2-3; 12 bases map to TRBD1. Germline lookup yields CDR1 SGHNT and CDR2 YYREEE (reference sequence). V shed 3 bases, J shed 2 bases, and the junction held 16 bases outside the gene matches. CDR3 length: 20 amino acids. Here the CDR3 reads CASSSPAGTGGAEITDTQYF. As DNA, the CDR3 is TGTGCCAGCAGCTCCCCGGCCGGGACAGGGGGCGCCGAGATCACAGATACGCAGTATTTT.

The chain recombines TRBV10-3 with TRBJ1-2; D is possibly TRBD1 (5 bases). Looked up from germline, CDR1 is ENHRY and CDR2 is SYGVKD. V gave up 11 bases and J gave up 4 bases, with 11 bases separating them. CDR3 length equals 11 residues. CDR3 sequence reads: CAPSQGYGYTF. The DNA for the CDR3 is TGTGCCCCAAGTCAGGGCTATGGCTACACCTTC.

The chain employs TRBV5-4 and TRBJ2-7; 8 positions agree with TRBD1. The CDR3 length is 15 residues. After removal of 5 bases from V and 5 bases from J, the junction contained 12 bases not matched to a gene. The germline V gene has CDR1 SGHNT and CDR2 YYREEE (reference sequence). DNA for the CDR3: TGTGCCAGCAGTACCAACCGGGACAGGTACAACGAGCAGTACTTC. Translating it yields CASSTNRDRYNEQYF.